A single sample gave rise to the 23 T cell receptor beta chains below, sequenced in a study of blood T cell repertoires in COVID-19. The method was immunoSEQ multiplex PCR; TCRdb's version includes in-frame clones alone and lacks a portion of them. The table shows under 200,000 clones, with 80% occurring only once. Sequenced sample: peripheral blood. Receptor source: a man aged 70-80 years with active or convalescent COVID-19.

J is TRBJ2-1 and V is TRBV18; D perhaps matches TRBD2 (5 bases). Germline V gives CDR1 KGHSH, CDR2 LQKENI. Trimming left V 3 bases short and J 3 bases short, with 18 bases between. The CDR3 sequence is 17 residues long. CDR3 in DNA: TGTGCCAGCTCACCGGGGTCGCAACGACGGGGCTACAATGAGCAGTTCTTC. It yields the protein CASSPGSQRRGYNEQFF.

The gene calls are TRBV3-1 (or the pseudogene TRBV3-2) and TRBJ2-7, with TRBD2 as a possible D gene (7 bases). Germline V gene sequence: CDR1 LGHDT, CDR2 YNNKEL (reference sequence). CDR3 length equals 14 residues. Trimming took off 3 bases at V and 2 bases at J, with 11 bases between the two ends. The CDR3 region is CASSQRGGAYEQYF. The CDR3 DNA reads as TGTGCCAGCAGCCAGAGGGGGGGGGCCTACGAGCAGTACTTC.

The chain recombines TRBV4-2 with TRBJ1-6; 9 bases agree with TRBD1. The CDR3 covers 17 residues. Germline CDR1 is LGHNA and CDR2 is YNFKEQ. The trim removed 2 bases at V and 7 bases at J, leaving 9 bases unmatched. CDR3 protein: CASSQLTGGFWNSPLHF. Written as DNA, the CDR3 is TGTGCCAGCAGCCAACTAACAGGGGGCTTCTGGAATTCACCCCTCCACTTT.

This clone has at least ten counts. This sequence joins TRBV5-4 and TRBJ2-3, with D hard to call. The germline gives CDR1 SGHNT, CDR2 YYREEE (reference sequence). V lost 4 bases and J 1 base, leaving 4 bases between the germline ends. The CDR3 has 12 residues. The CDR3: CASSRGTDTQYF. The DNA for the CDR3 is TGTGCCAGCAGCCGGGGCACAGATACGCAGTATTTT. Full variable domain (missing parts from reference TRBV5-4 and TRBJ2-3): ETGVTQSPTHLIKTRGQQVTLRCSSQSGHNTVSWYQQALGQGPQFIFQYYREEENGRGNFPPRFSGLQFPNYSSELNVNALELDDSALYLCASSRGTDTQYFGPGTRLTVL.

The CDR3 protein is CASSFLPTRDTGELFF. The CDR3 bases are TGTGCCAGCAGCTTCCTTCCGACTAGAGACACCGGGGAGCTGTTTTTT. The V gene is TRBV7-9, the J gene TRBJ2-2, with a possible D match to TRBD2 (6 bases). This CDR3 has 16 amino acids. V lost 3 bases, J lost 3 bases, and 14 bases lay in between. Per the germline V gene, CDR1 is SEHNR and CDR2 is FQNEAQ (reference sequence).

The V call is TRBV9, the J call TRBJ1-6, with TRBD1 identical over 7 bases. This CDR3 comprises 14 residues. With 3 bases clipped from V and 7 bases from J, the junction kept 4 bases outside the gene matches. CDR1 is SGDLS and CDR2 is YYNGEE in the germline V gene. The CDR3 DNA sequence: TGTGCCAGCAGCGCCCAGGGGGGAAATTCACCCCTCCACTTT. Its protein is CASSAQGGNSPLHF.

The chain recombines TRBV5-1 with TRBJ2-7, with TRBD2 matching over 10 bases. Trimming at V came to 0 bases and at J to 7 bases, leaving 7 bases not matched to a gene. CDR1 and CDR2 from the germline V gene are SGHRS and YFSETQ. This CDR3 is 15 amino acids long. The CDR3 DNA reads TGCGCCAGCAGCTTGGACGCAGCGGGGGGGCTTGAGCAGTACTTC. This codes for CASSLDAAGGLEQYF.

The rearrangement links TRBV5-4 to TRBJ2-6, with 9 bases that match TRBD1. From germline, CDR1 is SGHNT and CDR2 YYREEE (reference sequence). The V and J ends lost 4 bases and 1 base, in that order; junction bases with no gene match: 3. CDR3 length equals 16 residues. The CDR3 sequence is CASSPTGGSGANVLTF. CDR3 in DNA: TGTGCCAGCAGCCCGACAGGGGGGTCTGGGGCCAACGTCCTGACTTTC.

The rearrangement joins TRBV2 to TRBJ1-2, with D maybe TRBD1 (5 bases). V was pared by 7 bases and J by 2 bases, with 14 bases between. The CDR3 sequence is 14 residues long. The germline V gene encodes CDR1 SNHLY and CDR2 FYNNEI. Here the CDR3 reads CASTFQGPNYGYTF. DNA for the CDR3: TGTGCCAGCACATTTCAGGGTCCGAACTATGGCTACACCTTC.

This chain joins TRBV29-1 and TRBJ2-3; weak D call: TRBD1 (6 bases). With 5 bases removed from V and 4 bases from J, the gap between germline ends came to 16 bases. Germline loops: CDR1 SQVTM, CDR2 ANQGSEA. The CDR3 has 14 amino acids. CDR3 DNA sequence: TGCAGCGTTTTCCCTCCCAGGGGTGCAGATACGCAGTATTTT. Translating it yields CSVFPPRGADTQYF.

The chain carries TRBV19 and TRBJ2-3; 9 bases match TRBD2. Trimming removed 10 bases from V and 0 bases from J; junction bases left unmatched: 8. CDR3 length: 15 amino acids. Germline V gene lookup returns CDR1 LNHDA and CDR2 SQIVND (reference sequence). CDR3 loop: CATAGGGASTDTQYF. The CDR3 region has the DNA TGTGCCACCGCCGGCGGGGGGGCCAGCACAGATACGCAGTATTTT.

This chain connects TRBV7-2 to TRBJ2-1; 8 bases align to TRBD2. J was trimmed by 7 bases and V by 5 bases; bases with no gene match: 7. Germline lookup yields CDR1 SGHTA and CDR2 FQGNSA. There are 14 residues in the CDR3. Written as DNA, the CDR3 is TGTGCCAGCAGCATCGGGGGGGCGAGGAATGAGCAGTTCTTC. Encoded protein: CASSIGGARNEQFF.

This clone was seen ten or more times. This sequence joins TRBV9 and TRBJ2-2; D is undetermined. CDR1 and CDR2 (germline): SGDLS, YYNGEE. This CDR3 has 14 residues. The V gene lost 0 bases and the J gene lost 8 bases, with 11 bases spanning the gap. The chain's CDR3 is CASSVDSRNGELFF. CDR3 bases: TGTGCCAGCAGCGTAGACAGTAGGAATGGGGAGCTGTTTTTT.

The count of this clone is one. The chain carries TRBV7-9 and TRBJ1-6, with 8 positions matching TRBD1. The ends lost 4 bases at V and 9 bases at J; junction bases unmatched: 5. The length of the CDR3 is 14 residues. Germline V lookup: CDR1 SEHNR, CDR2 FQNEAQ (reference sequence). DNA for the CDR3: TGTGCCAGCAGCTCGACAGGGGAGGGTTCACCCCTCCACTTT. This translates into CASSSTGEGSPLHF. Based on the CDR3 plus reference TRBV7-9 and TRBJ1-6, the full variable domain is DTGVSQNPRHKITKRGQNVTFRCDPISEHNRLYWYRQTLGQGPEFLTYFQNEAQLEKSRLLSDRFSAERPKGSFSTLEIQRTEQGDSAMYLCASSSTGEGSPLHFGNGTRLTVT.

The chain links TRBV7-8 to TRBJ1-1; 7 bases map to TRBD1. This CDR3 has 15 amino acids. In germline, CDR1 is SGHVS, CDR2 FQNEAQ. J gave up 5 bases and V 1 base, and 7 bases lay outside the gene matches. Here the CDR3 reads CASSLGSGGNTEAFF. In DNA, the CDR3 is TGTGCCAGCAGCTTAGGGTCAGGGGGGAATACTGAAGCTTTCTTT.

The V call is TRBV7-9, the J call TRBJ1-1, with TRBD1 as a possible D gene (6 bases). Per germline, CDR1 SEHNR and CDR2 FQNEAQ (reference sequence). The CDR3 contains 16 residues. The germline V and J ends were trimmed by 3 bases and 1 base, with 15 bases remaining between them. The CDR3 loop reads CASSLGRGTPNTEAFF. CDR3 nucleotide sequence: TGTGCCAGCAGCTTGGGGAGGGGGACTCCGAACACTGAAGCTTTCTTT.

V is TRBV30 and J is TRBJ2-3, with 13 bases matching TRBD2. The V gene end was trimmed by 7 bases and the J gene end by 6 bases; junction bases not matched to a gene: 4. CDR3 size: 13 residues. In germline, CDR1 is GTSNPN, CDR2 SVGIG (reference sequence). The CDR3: CASGTSGADTQYF. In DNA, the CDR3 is TGTGCCTCCGGGACTAGCGGGGCGGATACGCAGTATTTT.

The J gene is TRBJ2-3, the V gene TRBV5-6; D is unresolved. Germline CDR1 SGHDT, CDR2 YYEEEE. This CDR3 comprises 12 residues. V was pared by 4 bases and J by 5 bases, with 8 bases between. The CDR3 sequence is CASSPFRDTQYF. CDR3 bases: TGTGCCAGCAGCCCCTTTCGAGATACGCAGTATTTT.

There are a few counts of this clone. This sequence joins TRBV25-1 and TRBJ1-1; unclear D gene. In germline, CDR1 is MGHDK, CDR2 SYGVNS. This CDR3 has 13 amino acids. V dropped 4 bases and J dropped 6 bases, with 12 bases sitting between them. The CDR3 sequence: CASSVGEWAEAFF. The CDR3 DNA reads TGTGCCAGCAGTGTTGGAGAGTGGGCTGAAGCTTTCTTT.

In DNA form, the CDR3 reads TGTGCCAGCAGCCAACAGGGTCCTCTGGAGCAGTTCTTC. Encoded protein: CASSQQGPLEQFF. The chain has TRBV3-1 (or the pseudogene TRBV3-2) and TRBJ2-1; TRBD1 might be the D (5 bases). Trimming removed 2 bases at V and 10 bases at J, with 12 bases between. The V gene's germline CDR1 is LGHDT and CDR2 YNNKEL (reference sequence). This CDR3 spans 13 amino acids.

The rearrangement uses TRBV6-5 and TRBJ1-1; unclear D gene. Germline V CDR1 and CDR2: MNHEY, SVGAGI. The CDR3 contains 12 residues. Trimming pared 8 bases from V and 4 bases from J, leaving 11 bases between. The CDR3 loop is CASYREGTEAFF. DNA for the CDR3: TGTGCCAGCTACCGGGAGGGCACTGAAGCTTTCTTT.

CDR3 nucleotide sequence: TGTGCCAGCAGCCCCGCGAGGCTCCCATTCTTT. Protein sequence: CASSPARLPFF. The rearrangement joins TRBV11-2 to TRBJ1-1; D call uncertain. The ends were cut back, 5 bases at V and 14 bases at J, with 15 bases in the middle. Looked up from germline, CDR1 is SGHAT and CDR2 is FQNNGV. The CDR3 length is 11 residues.

CDR3 sequence reads: CASSLSWGRETQYF. CDR3 DNA: TGTGCCAGCAGCTTATCTTGGGGGCGAGAGACCCAGTACTTC. The chain recombines TRBV7-9 with TRBJ2-5; TRBD1 might be the D (6 bases). The germline CDR1 and CDR2 sequences are SEHNR and FQNEAQ (reference sequence). V shed 2 bases and J shed 4 bases, with 11 bases lying between them. The CDR3 extends over 14 amino acids.